What follows are 23 T cell receptor beta chains derived from one specimen sequenced in a study of T-cell reconstitution after alpha-beta-depleted transplantation in children (dated by TCRdb to 2016 to 2017). Interpreted using the paper, the treatment or condition label stands for: allogeneic hematopoietic cell transplantation with graft depleted of TCRalphabeta T cells and CD19 B cells. Libraries were prepared through PCR. The sequencer was an Illumina HiSeq 2500. To normalize quantification of the TCRbeta repertoire, the TCR libraries were built with molecular barcoding that relied on unique molecular identifiers. Starting from the raw public reads, TCRdb applied fastp trimming at Q25, assembled clones with MiXCR and retained in-frame beta chains. One record per CDR3 amino acid sequence lists the most common genes and DNA. In all, the sample holds about 980,000 distinct CDR3 sequences, and about 31% of those were seen once. Under 30% of the sample lies in the top ten.

The specimen comprised PBMCs, mostly from graft donor cells, sampled 360 days after TCRalphabeta/CD19-depleted stem cell transplant. The receptors originated from a boy under three years old who had a stem cell transplant for SCID, so the T cells may come from the graft donor.

This clonotype showed up just a few times. The V and J genes are TRBV4-1 and TRBJ1-6; D remains ambiguous. Germline V gives CDR1 MGHRA, CDR2 YSYEKL. Trimming took 1 base from V and 7 from J, leaving 11 bases between them. The CDR3 runs 15 residues. The CDR3 region has the DNA TGCGCCAGCAGCCAAGTCGGACGAGGGAATTCACCCCTCCACTTT. Its protein is CASSQVGRGNSPLHF.

This clonotype was picked up a small number of times. The chain combines TRBV29-1 with TRBJ2-1; D unresolved. Germline assignment: CDR1 SQVTM and CDR2 ANQGSEA. Trimming shortened V by 4 bases and J by 0 bases, and 10 bases separated the two germline ends. CDR3 length equals 14 residues. The CDR3 DNA reads as TGCAGCGTTGCGGGCCAGTCCTCCTACAATGAGCAGTTCTTC. It translates to CSVAGQSSYNEQFF.

This chain connects TRBV20-1 to TRBJ1-5, with D unresolved. V was cut by 2 bases and J by 0 bases, with 11 bases left in between. The V gene's germline CDR1 is DFQATT and CDR2 SNEGSKA (reference sequence). The CDR3 is 15 residues long. CDR3 amino acids: CSARISTVSNQPQHF. In nucleotides, the CDR3 is TGCAGTGCTAGAATTTCGACCGTTAGCAATCAGCCCCAGCATTTT.

The V and J genes are TRBV29-1 and TRBJ2-5; D tentatively fits TRBD1 or TRBD2 (6 bases each). Germline CDR1 and CDR2: SQVTM and ANQGSEA. The CDR3 is made up of 15 amino acids. V lost 4 bases, J lost 5 bases, and 20 bases lay in between. The CDR3: CSVAPLVTGAETQYF. For the CDR3, the DNA is TGCAGCGTTGCCCCCCTGGTGACGGGGGCGGAGACCCAGTACTTC.

This clonotype turned up a few times. The chain carries TRBV4-2 and TRBJ2-7; 8 positions match TRBD1. CDR3 size: 15 residues. CDR1 LGHNA and CDR2 YNFKEQ come from the germline V gene. After removal of 3 bases from V and 3 bases from J, the junction contained 7 bases not matched to a gene. CDR3 sequence (DNA): TGTGCCAGCAGCCACGCCGACAGGGGAGGCTACGAGCAGTACTTC. Translating gives CASSHADRGGYEQYF.

This sequence joins TRBV6-1 and TRBJ1-2; D is undetermined. CDR1 and CDR2 (germline): MNHNS, SASEGT. The V and J ends lost 6 bases and 4 bases respectively, with 15 bases between them. CDR3 length: 14 residues. The CDR3 region is CASRPGAETYGYTF. The CDR3 nucleotides read TGTGCCAGCAGACCCGGAGCAGAAACCTATGGCTACACCTTC.

This rearrangement joins TRBV5-1 to TRBJ1-6, with D perhaps matching TRBD1 (6 bases). CDR1 and CDR2 (germline): SGHRS, YFSETQ. CDR3 length equals 17 residues. Trimming took 4 bases from V and 0 from J, leaving 14 bases between them. CDR3 coding DNA: TGCGCCAGCAGCCCGGGACAACCGAGCTCCTATAATTCACCCCTCCACTTT. The encoded protein is CASSPGQPSSYNSPLHF.

This clonotype was counted only a few times. This rearrangement joins TRBV20-1 to TRBJ2-7, with D perhaps TRBD2 (6 bases). V was shortened by 3 bases and J by 2 bases, with 14 bases between the two germline ends. The CDR3 runs to 14 residues. CDR1 and CDR2 from the germline V gene are DFQATT and SNEGSKA (reference sequence). The CDR3 loop is CSASYLARTYEQYF. The CDR3 DNA is TGCAGTGCTAGTTATCTAGCGAGGACCTACGAGCAGTACTTC.

This clonotype showed up just a few times. The rearrangement uses TRBV29-1 and TRBJ2-3; D may be TRBD1 or TRBD2 (5 bases each). V lost 3 bases and J lost 5, with 15 bases in between. This CDR3 is 14 amino acids long. The germline V gene has CDR1 SQVTM and CDR2 ANQGSEA. Here the CDR3 reads CSVDGTVFRDTQYF. CDR3 coding DNA: TGCAGCGTTGACGGGACGGTTTTTAGAGATACGCAGTATTTT.

The chain combines TRBV4-1 with TRBJ1-2; D is unresolved. The CDR3 runs 13 residues. Germline V gene sequence: CDR1 MGHRA, CDR2 YSYEKL. V was pared by 4 bases and J by 6 bases, with 12 bases between. CDR3 nucleotides: TGCGCCAGCAGCCCGGACCCTTTTGATGGCTACACCTTC. Protein sequence: CASSPDPFDGYTF.

The rearrangement links TRBV20-1 to TRBJ2-3; 11 nucleotides match TRBD1. V shed 2 bases and J 6 bases; nucleotides not matched to a gene: 4. Germline loops: CDR1 DFQATT, CDR2 SNEGSKA (reference sequence). CDR3 length: 14 amino acids. CDR3 DNA: TGCAGTGCTAGATGGACAGGGGGCCGCGATACGCAGTATTTT. This gives the protein CSARWTGGRDTQYF.

This clonotype was seen ten or more times. The chain uses TRBV5-1 and TRBJ2-3; unclear D gene. Trimming left V 4 bases short and J 4 bases short, with 10 bases between. Germline CDR1 is SGHRS and CDR2 is YFSETQ. CDR3 length equals 13 residues. CDR3 coding DNA: TGCGCCAGCAGCCCGGTAGGAGCAGATACGCAGTATTTT. Amino acid sequence: CASSPVGADTQYF.

This clonotype was counted between two and nine times. V and J are TRBV5-6 and TRBJ2-5; D tentatively reads TRBD1 or TRBD2 (5 bases each). Germline-derived CDR1 and CDR2 are SGHDT and YYEEEE. V dropped 0 bases and J dropped 6 bases, with 15 bases sitting between them. The CDR3 spans 15 residues. CDR3 bases: TGTGCCAGCAGCTTGGGACCCCGGGACCCTAAGACCCAGTACTTC. Protein sequence: CASSLGPRDPKTQYF.

This clonotype was counted a few times. The chain combines TRBV27 with TRBJ2-3; 9 bases match TRBD2. Germline loops: CDR1 MNHEY, CDR2 SMNVEV (reference sequence). With V trimmed by 2 bases and J by 2 bases, 5 bases remained unmatched. The CDR3 consists of 16 residues. The CDR3 region is CASSLAGGPNTDTQYF. The CDR3 nucleotides are TGTGCCAGCAGTTTAGCGGGGGGGCCTAACACAGATACGCAGTATTTT.

The rearrangement joins TRBV7-6 to TRBJ2-4, with 7 bases matching TRBD1. V trimming: 5 bases; J trimming: 0 bases; junction bases outside the gene matches: 13. The germline gives CDR1 SGHVS, CDR2 FNYEAQ. The CDR3 runs 18 residues. DNA of the CDR3: TGTGCCAGCAGCCCTCTAGACAGGGATTCTCTAGCCAAAAACATTCAGTACTTC. As protein: CASSPLDRDSLAKNIQYF. The complete variable domain, with remaining parts taken from reference TRBV7-6 and TRBJ2-4, reads GAGVSQSPRYKVTKRGQDVALRCDPISGHVSLYWYRQALGQGPEFLTYFNYEAQQDKSGLPNDRFSAERPEGSISTLTIQRTEQRDSAMYRCASSPLDRDSLAKNIQYFGAGTRLSVL.

This clonotype occurred a few times. This sequence joins TRBV20-1 and TRBJ1-1, with 9 bases lining up with TRBD1. Germline V gene sequence: CDR1 DFQATT, CDR2 SNEGSKA (reference sequence). This CDR3 is built from 14 residues. Germline trimming cut 4 bases from V and 12 bases from J; bases unmatched to any gene: 15. CDR3: CSAIPRDRASITFF. DNA of the CDR3: TGCAGTGCTATCCCCCGGGACAGGGCGTCTATAACTTTCTTT.

This clonotype was seen repeatedly, ten times or more. The chain links TRBV2 to TRBJ2-4; D may correspond to TRBD1 or TRBD2 (6 bases each). The CDR3 is 11 amino acids. The V gene lost 8 bases and the J gene lost 14 bases, with 16 bases spanning the gap. Per the germline V gene, CDR1 is SNHLY and CDR2 is FYNNEI. CDR3 sequence (DNA): TGTGCCAGCCGACTAGACAGGTTGAAGTACTTC. Protein product: CASRLDRLKYF.

This clonotype was recorded a few times. The J gene is TRBJ2-5, the V gene TRBV29-1, with D tentatively TRBD1 (5 bases). V lost 1 base and J lost 3, with 6 bases in between. The CDR3 extends over 12 amino acids. Germline V lookup: CDR1 SQVTM, CDR2 ANQGSEA. The CDR3 loop is CSVEAGKETQYF. CDR3 in DNA: TGCAGCGTTGAAGCAGGGAAAGAGACCCAGTACTTC.

V is TRBV11-2 and J is TRBJ2-7, with D possibly TRBD2 on 6 matching bases. The CDR3 spans 14 residues. Germline V gene data show CDR1 as SGHAT and CDR2 as FQNNGV. The V gene lost 7 bases and the J gene lost 0 bases, with 13 bases spanning the gap. For the CDR3, the DNA is TGTGCCAGCACATTCGGGGGTTACTCCTACGAGCAGTACTTC. Protein product: CASTFGGYSYEQYF.

This clonotype was recorded many times. The chain carries TRBV7-3 and TRBJ2-3; D might be TRBD1 or TRBD2, each matching 5 bases. The germline V gene encodes CDR1 SGHTA and CDR2 FQGTGA. This CDR3 has 14 amino acids. With 2 bases removed from V and 0 bases from J, the gap between germline ends came to 6 bases. The chain's CDR3 is CASSLWGSTDTQYF. DNA for the CDR3: TGTGCCAGCAGCTTATGGGGGAGCACAGATACGCAGTATTTT. Complete variable domain (other parts from reference TRBV7-3 and TRBJ2-3): GAGVSQTPSNKVTEKGKYVELRCDPISGHTALYWYRQSLGQGPEFLIYFQGTGAADDSGLPNDRFFAVRPEGSVSTLKIQRTERGDSAVYLCASSLWGSTDTQYFGPGTRLTVL.

The CDR3, as DNA: TGTGCCAGCAGCGCCGACTTCGGAACACAGGGAACGAACACCGGGGAGCTGTTTTTT. It specifies CASSADFGTQGTNTGELFF. V gene TRBV9 combines with J gene TRBJ2-2, with D perhaps TRBD1 (6 bases). Germline CDR1 is SGDLS and CDR2 is YYNGEE. V was pared by 3 bases and J by 0 bases, with 21 bases between. The CDR3 has 19 amino acids. Combining the CDR3 with reference TRBV9 and TRBJ2-2 gives the whole variable domain DSGVTQTPKHLITATGQRVTLRCSPRSGDLSVYWYQQSLDQGLQFLIQYYNGEERAKGNILERFSAQQFPDLHSELNLSSLELGDSALYFCASSADFGTQGTNTGELFFGEGSRLTVL.

This clonotype has just a few counts. The chain links TRBV20-1 to TRBJ2-3, with TRBD2 matching over 7 bases. The CDR3 covers 15 residues. Germline CDR1 and CDR2: DFQATT and SNEGSKA (reference sequence). J gave up 2 bases and V 4 bases, and 9 bases lay outside the gene matches. The CDR3 DNA is TGCAGTGCTACCGAACAACTAGCGTACACAGATACGCAGTATTTT. Protein product: CSATEQLAYTDTQYF.

This chain links TRBV6-2 or TRBV6-3 with TRBJ2-3, with a tentative D call TRBD1 (6 bases). Germline-derived CDR1 and CDR2 are MNHEY and SVGEGT. The CDR3 is 15 amino acids. V lost 2 bases to trimming and J lost 5 bases, with 14 bases between them. The CDR3 coding sequence is TGTGCCAGCAGTTACATCGGACAGAGGGAAGATACGCAGTATTTT. Amino acid sequence: CASSYIGQREDTQYF.